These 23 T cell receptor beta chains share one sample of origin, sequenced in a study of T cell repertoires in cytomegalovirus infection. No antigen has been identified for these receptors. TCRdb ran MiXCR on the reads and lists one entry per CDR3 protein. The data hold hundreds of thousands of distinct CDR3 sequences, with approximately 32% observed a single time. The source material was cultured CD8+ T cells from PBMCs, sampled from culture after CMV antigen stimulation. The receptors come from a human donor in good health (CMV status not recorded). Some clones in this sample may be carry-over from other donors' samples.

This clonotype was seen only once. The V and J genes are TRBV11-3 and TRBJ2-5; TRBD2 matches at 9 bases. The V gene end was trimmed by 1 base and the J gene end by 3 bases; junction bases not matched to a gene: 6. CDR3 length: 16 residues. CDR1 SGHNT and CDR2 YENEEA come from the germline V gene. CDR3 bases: TGTGCCAGCAGCTTAGGGCGGGGGGGGCAGGAAGAGACCCAGTACTTC. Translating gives CASSLGRGGQEETQYF.

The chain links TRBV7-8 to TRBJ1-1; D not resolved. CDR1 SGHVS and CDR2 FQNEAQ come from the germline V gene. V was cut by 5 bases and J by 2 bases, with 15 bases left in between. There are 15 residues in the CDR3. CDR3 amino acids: CASSPLEDLNTEAFF. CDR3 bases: TGTGCCAGCAGCCCCCTCGAGGATTTAAACACTGAAGCTTTCTTT.

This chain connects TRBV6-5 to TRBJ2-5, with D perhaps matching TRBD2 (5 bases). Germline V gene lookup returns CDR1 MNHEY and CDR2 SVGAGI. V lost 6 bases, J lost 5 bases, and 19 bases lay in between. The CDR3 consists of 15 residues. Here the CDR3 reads CASRRLSKTGETQYF. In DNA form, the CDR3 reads TGTGCCAGCAGACGACTCTCAAAGACGGGGGAGACCCAGTACTTC.

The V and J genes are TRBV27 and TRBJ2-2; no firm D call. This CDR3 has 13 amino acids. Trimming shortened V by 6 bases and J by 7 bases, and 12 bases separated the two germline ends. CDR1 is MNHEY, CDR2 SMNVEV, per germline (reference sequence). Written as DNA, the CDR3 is TGTGCCAGCAGCCTTGGGCGGTACGGGGAGCTGTTTTTT. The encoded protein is CASSLGRYGELFF.

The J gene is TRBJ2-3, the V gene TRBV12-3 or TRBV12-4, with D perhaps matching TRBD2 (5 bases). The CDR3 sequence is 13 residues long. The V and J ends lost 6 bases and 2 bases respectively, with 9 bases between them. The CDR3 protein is CASSRDYTDTQYF. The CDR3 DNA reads TGTGCCAGCAGCCGCGACTACACAGATACGCAGTATTTT.

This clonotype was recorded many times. The chain's CDR3 is CASSSEAGGSTDTQYF. The CDR3 coding sequence is TGTGCCAGCAGCTCCGAAGCGGGGGGAAGCACAGATACGCAGTATTTT. This chain links TRBV7-2 with TRBJ2-3, with TRBD2 matching 9 bases. V shed 4 bases and J 0 bases; nucleotides not matched to a gene: 5. The germline V gene encodes CDR1 SGHTA and CDR2 FQGNSA. This CDR3 spans 16 amino acids.

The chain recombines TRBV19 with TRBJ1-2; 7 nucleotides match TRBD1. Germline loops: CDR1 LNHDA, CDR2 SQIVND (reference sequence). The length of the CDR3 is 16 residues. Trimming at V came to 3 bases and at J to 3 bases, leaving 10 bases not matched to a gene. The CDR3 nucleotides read TGTGCCAGTAGTATCGGGACAGTTACTGGCGACTATGGCTACACCTTC. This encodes CASSIGTVTGDYGYTF.

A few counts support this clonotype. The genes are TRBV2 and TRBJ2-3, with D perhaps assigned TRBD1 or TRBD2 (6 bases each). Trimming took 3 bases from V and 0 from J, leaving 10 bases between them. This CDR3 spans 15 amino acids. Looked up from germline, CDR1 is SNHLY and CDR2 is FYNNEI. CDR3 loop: CASSEAGGSTDTQYF. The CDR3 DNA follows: TGTGCCAGCAGTGAGGCCGGGGGCAGCACAGATACGCAGTATTTT.

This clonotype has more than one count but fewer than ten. CDR3: CASSQDGVTQYF. For the CDR3, the DNA is TGTGCCAGCAGCCAAGACGGGGTTACGCAGTATTTT. The gene calls are TRBV4-2 and TRBJ2-3; D perhaps matches TRBD2 (5 bases). The germline V and J ends were trimmed by 0 bases and 8 bases, with 6 bases remaining between them. CDR1 and CDR2 (germline): LGHNA, YNFKEQ. This CDR3 has 12 amino acids.

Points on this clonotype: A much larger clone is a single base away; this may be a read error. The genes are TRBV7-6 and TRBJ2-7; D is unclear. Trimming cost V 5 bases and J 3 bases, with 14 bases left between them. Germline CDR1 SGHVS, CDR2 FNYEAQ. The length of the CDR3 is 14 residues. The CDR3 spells CASSPYQAYYEQYV. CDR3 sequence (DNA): TGTGCCAGCAGCCCATATCAGGCCTACTACGAGCAGTACGTC.

The CDR3 is CASSQDRRVSSYNSPLHF. The CDR3 nucleotides are TGTGCCAGCAGCCAAGATAGACGGGTCAGCTCCTATAATTCACCCCTCCACTTT. This chain uses TRBV14 with TRBJ1-6, with no clear D. This CDR3 is 18 amino acids long. V was trimmed by 0 bases and J by 0 bases, leaving 12 bases between them. CDR1 SGHDN and CDR2 FVKESK come from the germline V gene. The full variable domain, rest sourced from reference TRBV14 and TRBJ1-6, is EAGVTQFPSHSVIEKGQTVTLRCDPISGHDNLYWYRRVMGKEIKFLLHFVKESKQDESGMPNNRFLAERTGGTYSTLKVQPAELEDSGVYFCASSQDRRVSSYNSPLHFGNGTRLTVT.

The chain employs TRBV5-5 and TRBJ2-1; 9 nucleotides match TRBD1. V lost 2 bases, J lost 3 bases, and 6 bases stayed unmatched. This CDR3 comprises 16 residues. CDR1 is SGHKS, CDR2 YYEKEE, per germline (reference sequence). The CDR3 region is CASSFSGTGIYNEQFF. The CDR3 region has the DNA TGTGCCAGCAGCTTTTCCGGGACAGGGATCTACAATGAGCAGTTCTTC.

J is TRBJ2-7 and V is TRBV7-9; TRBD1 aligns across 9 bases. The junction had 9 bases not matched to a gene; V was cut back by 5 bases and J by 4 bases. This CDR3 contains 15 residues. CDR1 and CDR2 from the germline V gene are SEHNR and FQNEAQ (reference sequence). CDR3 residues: CASSARDRATYEQYF. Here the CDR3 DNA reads TGTGCCAGCAGCGCCCGGGACAGGGCTACGTACGAGCAGTACTTC.

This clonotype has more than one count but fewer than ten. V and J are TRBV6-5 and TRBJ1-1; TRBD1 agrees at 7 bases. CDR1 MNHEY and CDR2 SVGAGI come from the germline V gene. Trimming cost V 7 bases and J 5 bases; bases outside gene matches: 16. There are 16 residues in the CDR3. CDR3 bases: TGTGCCAGCACACCGGGACAGAGAAGGGGTAGGACTGAAGCTTTCTTT. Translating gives CASTPGQRRGRTEAFF.

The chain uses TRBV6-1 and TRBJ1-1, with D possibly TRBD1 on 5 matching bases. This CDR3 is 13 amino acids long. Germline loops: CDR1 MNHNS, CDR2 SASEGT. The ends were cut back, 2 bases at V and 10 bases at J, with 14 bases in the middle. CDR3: CASSETGTSGAFF. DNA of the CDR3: TGTGCCAGCAGTGAAACGGGGACGAGTGGAGCTTTCTTT.

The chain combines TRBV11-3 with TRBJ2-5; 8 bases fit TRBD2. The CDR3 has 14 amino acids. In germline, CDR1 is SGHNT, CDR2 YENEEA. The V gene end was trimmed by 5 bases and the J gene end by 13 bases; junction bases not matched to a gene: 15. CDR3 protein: CASSPTGGGPDMYF. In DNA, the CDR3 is TGTGCCAGCAGCCCCACCGGGGGGGGGCCGGACATGTACTTC. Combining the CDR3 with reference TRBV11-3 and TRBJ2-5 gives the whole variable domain EAGVVQSPRYKIIEKKQPVAFWCNPISGHNTLYWYLQNLGQGPELLIRYENEEAVDDSQLPKDRFSAERLKGVDSTLKIQPAELGDSAVYLCASSPTGGGPDMYFGPGTRLLVL.

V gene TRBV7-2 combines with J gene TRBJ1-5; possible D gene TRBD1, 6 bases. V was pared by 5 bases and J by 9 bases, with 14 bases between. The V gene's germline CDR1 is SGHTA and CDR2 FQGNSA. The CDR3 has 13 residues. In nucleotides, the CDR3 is TGTGCCAGCAGCCGAGGGGGGTATCGGCCCCAGCATTTT. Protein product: CASSRGGYRPQHF.

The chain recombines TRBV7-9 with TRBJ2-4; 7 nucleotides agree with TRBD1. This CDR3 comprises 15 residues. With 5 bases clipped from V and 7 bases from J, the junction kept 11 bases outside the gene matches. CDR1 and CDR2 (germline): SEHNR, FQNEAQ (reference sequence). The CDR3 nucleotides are TGTGCCAGCAGCACACCACAGGGGCTTAGGAACATTCAGTACTTC. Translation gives CASSTPQGLRNIQYF.

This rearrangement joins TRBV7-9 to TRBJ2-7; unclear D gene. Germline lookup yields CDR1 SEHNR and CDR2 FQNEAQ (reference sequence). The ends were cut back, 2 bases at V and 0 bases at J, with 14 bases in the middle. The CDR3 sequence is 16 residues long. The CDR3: CASSLPPRLSSYEQYF. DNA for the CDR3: TGTGCCAGCAGCTTACCCCCAAGGCTCAGCTCCTACGAGCAGTACTTC.

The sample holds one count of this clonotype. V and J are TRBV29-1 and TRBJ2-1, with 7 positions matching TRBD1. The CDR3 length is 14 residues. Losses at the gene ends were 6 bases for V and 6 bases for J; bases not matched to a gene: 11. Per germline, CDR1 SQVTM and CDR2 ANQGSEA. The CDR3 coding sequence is TGCAGCGTCCCGGGACAGCATCATTTCAATGAGCAGTTCTTC. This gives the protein CSVPGQHHFNEQFF.

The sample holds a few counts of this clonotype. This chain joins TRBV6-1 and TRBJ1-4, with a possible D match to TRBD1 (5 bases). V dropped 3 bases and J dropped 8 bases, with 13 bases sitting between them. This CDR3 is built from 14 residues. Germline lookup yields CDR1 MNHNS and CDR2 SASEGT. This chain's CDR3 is CASSETGTREKLFF. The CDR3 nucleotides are TGTGCCAGCAGTGAGACGGGGACGCGGGAAAAACTGTTTTTT.

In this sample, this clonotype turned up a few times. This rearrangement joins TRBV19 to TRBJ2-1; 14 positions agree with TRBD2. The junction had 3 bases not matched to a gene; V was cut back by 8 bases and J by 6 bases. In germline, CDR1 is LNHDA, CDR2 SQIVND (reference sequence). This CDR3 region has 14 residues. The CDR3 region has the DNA TGTGCCAGTGCCGGGACTAGCGGGAGCAATGAGCAGTTCTTC. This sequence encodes CASAGTSGSNEQFF.

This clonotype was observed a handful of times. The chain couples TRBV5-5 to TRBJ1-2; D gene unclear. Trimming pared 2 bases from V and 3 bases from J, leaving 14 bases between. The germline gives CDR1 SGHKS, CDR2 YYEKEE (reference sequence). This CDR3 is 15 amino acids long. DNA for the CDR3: TGTGCCAGCAGCTTACCGGAGAGGACCTACTATGGCTACACCTTC. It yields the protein CASSLPERTYYGYTF.